This is a list of T cell receptor beta chains from one sample in a study of T-cell reconstitution after alpha-beta-depleted transplantation in children. Using its own MiXCR run on the PCR reads, TCRdb lists one record per CDR3 protein. In the table there are fewer than 700,000 distinct CDR3 sequences, 20% to 25% of which are singletons. Here the sequenced sample was PBMCs, mostly from graft donor cells, taken 360 days after TCRalphabeta/CD19-depleted stem cell transplant. The receptor set was obtained from a boy younger than two who had a stem cell transplant for acute myeloid leukemia, so the T cells may come from the graft donor. Both conserved end residues are part of each CDR3. A D gene is named only where the DNA matches it firmly. Not all rows give a size; the values are once, few, many and, for expanded clones, a class.

TRBV12-3/TRBV12-4	many	TRBJ2-3	.	TGTGCCAGCAGTTTAGCTGCGACAGGCCCTAGCACAGATACGCAGTATTTT	CASSLAATGPSTDTQYF
TRBV3-1	.	TRBJ1-1	.	TGTGCCAGCAGCTCCGGGGTCTTCACTGAAGCTTTCTTT	CASSSGVFTEAFF
TRBV12-3/TRBV12-4	.	TRBJ2-5	.	TGTGCCAGCAGTTTACGGGGGTCTGCGGGTGAGACCCAGTACTTC	CASSLRGSAGETQYF
TRBV28	.	TRBJ2-2	TRBD1	TGTGCCAGCAGCTTCACGGGGACAGGCGCCACCGGGGAGCTGTTTTTT	CASSFTGTGATGELFF
TRBV27	many	TRBJ1-6	.	TGTGCCAGCAGTAATCAGGGGAATAATTCACCCCTCCACTTT	CASSNQGNNSPLHF
TRBV12-3/TRBV12-4	few	TRBJ2-1	TRBD2	TGTGCCAGCAGCCTAAGACTAGCGGCTGGGAACAATGAGCAGTTCTTC	CASSLRLAAGNNEQFF
TRBV7-2	.	TRBJ1-2	TRBD1	TGTGCCAGCAGCTTGGCCCCTCCGGGACAGTCCTATGGCTACACCTTC	CASSLAPPGQSYGYTF
TRBV6-5	.	TRBJ2-2	.	TGTGCCTCCAAGGGGGTAACCGGGGAGCTGTTTTTT	CASKGVTGELFF
TRBV5-6	.	TRBJ1-5	.	TGTGCCAGCAGCTTGGGGGGCAGCCCAAATCAGCCCCAGCATTTT	CASSLGGSPNQPQHF
TRBV19	few	TRBJ1-5	.	TGTGCCAGTAGTATATACATCTGGAGCAATCAGCCCCAGCATTTT	CASSIYIWSNQPQHF
TRBV20-1	many	TRBJ1-5	.	TGCAGTGCTCCTGGGGATAGCGGTCAGCCCCAGCATTTT	CSAPGDSGQPQHF
TRBV15	.	TRBJ2-1	TRBD2	TGTGCCACCAGCAGAGAGGTTGGACTAGTTTTTGATGAGCAGTTCTTC	CATSREVGLVFDEQFF
TRBV20-1	once	TRBJ2-7	TRBD2	TGCAGTGCTGCTAGCGGGGGGGTCCCCTACGAGCAGTACTTC	CSAASGGVPYEQYF
TRBV5-5	.	TRBJ1-2	TRBD1	TGTGCCAGCAGCTCGACAGGGGACTATGGCTACACCTTC	CASSSTGDYGYTF
TRBV6-5	few	TRBJ1-1	TRBD1	TGTGCCAGCATTACAGGGGGTTTATCGGTCCCTGAAGCTTTCTTT	CASITGGLSVPEAFF
TRBV10-3	.	TRBJ1-2	.	TGTGCCATCAGCCGTGAGGTGGAGTATGGCTACACCTTC	CAISREVEYGYTF
TRBV20-1	many	TRBJ2-1	.	TGCAGTGCTTTCCGGGGGACCAATGAGCAGTTCTTC	CSAFRGTNEQFF
TRBV10-2	.	TRBJ1-6	.	TGCGCCAGCAGTGGAGACAAGGGATCACCCCTCCACTTT	CASSGDKGSPLHF
TRBV12-3/TRBV12-4	.	TRBJ2-2	TRBD1	TGTGCCACGACAGGGGCGAACACCGGGGAGCTGTTTTTT	CATTGANTGELFF
TRBV5-5	.	TRBJ2-7	.	TGTGCCAGCAGCTTGGACAGGGGGGGGACCGGGTACTTC	CASSLDRGGTGYF
TRBV14	.	TRBJ1-2	TRBD1	TGTGCCAGCAGCCGTCCCGGGACAGGGGGTTGGTATGGCTACACCTTC	CASSRPGTGGWYGYTF
TRBV7-9	.	TRBJ2-7	.	TGTGCCAGCAGCCCTTCGGGCCCCTTTTACGAGCAGTACTTC	CASSPSGPFYEQYF
TRBV25-1	.	TRBJ2-3	.	TGTGCCAGCAGCGGACAGACAGATACGCAGTATTTT	CASSGQTDTQYF